Listed below are T cell receptor beta chains from one sample, sequenced in a study of CD8 T cells in ankylosing spondylitis. TCRdb re-called the 5' RACE reads with MiXCR, one entry per CDR3 protein. The sample has fewer than 350,000 distinct CDR3 sequences, 11% seen once. Sequenced sample: blood, either unsorted or a sorted T cell fraction (not recorded which). The receptors come from a female donor with ankylosing spondylitis or in good health (not recorded which). Both conserved end residues are part of each CDR3. D genes are given only for firm matches. Expanded clones are given a class, and other clones once, few, many or no size at all.

clone size	CDR3 length	J gene	D gene	V gene	CDR3 DNA	CDR3 protein
many	15	TRBJ1-5	TRBD1	TRBV20-1	TGCAGTGCTGTAGGGACAGGGGGAACGAATCAGCCCCAGCATTTT	CSAVGTGGTNQPQHF
-	15	TRBJ2-1	-	TRBV15	TGTGCCACCGGGTCGATGGTAGCTACGGAACATGAGCAGTTCTTC	CATGSMVATEHEQFF
many	18	TRBJ2-5	TRBD1	TRBV5-8	TGTGCCAGCAGCTCCCACTTTCGGGACAGGGTTCGCCAAGAGACCCAGTACTTC	CASSSHFRDRVRQETQYF
many	13	TRBJ1-1	-	TRBV7-8	TGTGCCAGCAGTTTAGCAGGTGGGAGTGAAGCTTTCTTT	CASSLAGGSEAFF
many	16	TRBJ2-3	-	TRBV7-2	TGTGCCAGCAGCGTATCAGGGTTTGTTCTCACAGATACGCAGTATTTT	CASSVSGFVLTDTQYF
few	16	TRBJ2-5	TRBD1	TRBV20-1	TGCAGTGCTAGAACCCTTGGACAGGCACCTCAAGAGACCCAGTACTTC	CSARTLGQAPQETQYF
-	14	TRBJ2-1	TRBD1	TRBV3-1	TGTGCCAGCAGCCCGGGACAGGGGGCCTATGAGCAGTTCTTC	CASSPGQGAYEQFF
many	14	TRBJ1-2	-	TRBV28	TGTGCCAGCAGCCAACCTCCAGGGGATTCGGGCTACACCTTC	CASSQPPGDSGYTF
many	15	TRBJ1-6	TRBD1	TRBV5-1	TGCGCCAGCAGCCCGACAGGGGGCTCTAATTCACCCCTCCACTTT	CASSPTGGSNSPLHF
many	14	TRBJ2-7	-	TRBV27	TGTGCCAGCAGTCTAAGCCAGGGGTCCTACGAGCAGTACTTC	CASSLSQGSYEQYF
few	13	TRBJ2-2	TRBD1	TRBV20-1	TGCAGTGCCGGAGGGACAGGGTCCGGGGAGCTGTTTTTT	CSAGGTGSGELFF
-	15	TRBJ2-7	TRBD1	TRBV6-5	TGTGCCAGCAGTTCGGACAGGTTCAGGCACTACGAGCAGTACTTC	CASSSDRFRHYEQYF
-	15	TRBJ2-1	-	TRBV9	TGTGCCAGCAGCGTATATTCTGGGGAGGGGGGTGAGCAGTTCTTC	CASSVYSGEGGEQFF
many	14	TRBJ2-1	-	TRBV27	TGTGCCAGCAGTTACACTACATGGGGGGATGAGCAGTTCTTC	CASSYTTWGDEQFF
-	18	TRBJ1-6	-	TRBV15	TGTGCCACCAGTTTCGACAGGTCCACGAGCTCCTATAATTCACCCCTCCACTTT	CATSFDRSTSSYNSPLHF
few	15	TRBJ2-7	-	TRBV5-1	TGCGCCAGCAGCTTTGTGGGGGAAGGACGCCTTGAGCAGTACTTC	CASSFVGEGRLEQYF
many	16	TRBJ1-1	-	TRBV5-5	TGTGCCAGCAGCTTTGGGAAGAGTAACTTGAACACTGAAGCTTTCTTT	CASSFGKSNLNTEAFF
many	14	TRBJ1-2	-	TRBV20-1	TGCAGTGCTAGCCGGGGGGGGGCAAGCTATGGCTACACCTTC	CSASRGGASYGYTF
many	13	TRBJ1-1	TRBD1	TRBV10-3	TGTGCCATCAGAGGACAGGGGGGACCTGAAGCTTTCTTT	CAIRGQGGPEAFF
many	13	TRBJ2-5	-	TRBV27	TGTGCCAGCAGTCTAGGGTTTGAAGAGACCCAGTACTTC	CASSLGFEETQYF
few	15	TRBJ2-7	TRBD2	TRBV6-2/TRBV6-3	TGTGCCAGCAGTTATAAGGCTAGCGGAGGGGACGAGCAGTACTTC	CASSYKASGGDEQYF
few	15	TRBJ2-7	-	TRBV28	TGTGCCAGCAGTATACGGGGAGGGGGAAGCCTCGAGCAGTACTTC	CASSIRGGGSLEQYF
many	15	TRBJ2-4	-	TRBV5-1	TGCGCCAGCAACGAGGGAGAGCTAGCCAAAAACATTCAGTACTTC	CASNEGELAKNIQYF